These 27 T cell receptor beta chains came from one sample sequenced in a study of OX40 agonist ivuxolimab in advanced cancers. TCRdb's table, derived via immunoSEQ multiplex PCR, lists solely in-frame clones and lacks some. The sample comprises about 83,000 clones, approximately 91% of which are singletons, and 0.7% to 0.9% rests with the top ten. The specimen comprised CD4+ or CD8+ T cells sorted from blood, sampled in a trial of the OX40 agonist ivuxolimab. The source is an adult with an advanced solid tumor such as melanoma, head and neck, liver or kidney cancer.

The V and J genes are TRBV29-1 and TRBJ2-3; 8 nucleotides match TRBD1. Trimming cost V 6 bases and J 2 bases; bases outside gene matches: 10. This CDR3 spans 15 amino acids. Germline-derived CDR1 and CDR2 are SQVTM and ANQGSEA. CDR3 sequence: CSVQRTGTLTDTQYF. In DNA form, the CDR3 reads TGCAGCGTGCAAAGGACAGGGACACTCACAGATACGCAGTATTTT.

The chain uses TRBV11-2 and TRBJ2-7; 7 nucleotides agree with TRBD1. This CDR3 is 15 amino acids long. J was trimmed by 0 bases and V by 2 bases; bases with no gene match: 4. CDR1 and CDR2 (germline): SGHAT, FQNNGV. The DNA of the CDR3 is TGTGCCAGCAGCTTATCGAGGGGGCCCTCCTACGAGCAGTACTTC. Protein sequence: CASSLSRGPSYEQYF.

The rearrangement joins TRBV5-1 to TRBJ2-5; 7 positions match TRBD1. CDR3 length equals 14 residues. Germline V gene data show CDR1 as SGHRS and CDR2 as YFSETQ. Unmatched junction bases numbered 7, after V lost 6 bases and J lost 2 bases. The chain's CDR3 is CASTDQGQQETQYF. Written as DNA, the CDR3 is TGCGCCAGCACCGACCAGGGACAGCAAGAGACCCAGTACTTC.

The chain is built from TRBV12-2 and TRBJ2-7; the tabulated D call, TRBD2, remains unverified against the DNA. TRBV12-2 is classified as a pseudogene. This CDR3 comprises 15 residues. The DNA for the CDR3 is TGTGCAAGTCGCCTACGGACTAGCGAGAGGTACGAGCAGTACTTC. Its translation is CASRLRTSERYEQYF.

This chain links TRBV30 with TRBJ1-1; 8 bases align to TRBD1. The CDR3 totals 10 residues. Germline V gives CDR1 GTSNPN, CDR2 SVGIG (reference sequence). V lost 8 bases to trimming and J lost 11 bases; unmatched junction nucleotides: 7. The chain's CDR3 is CAGGQVAAFF. CDR3 nucleotides: TGTGCCGGGGGACAGGTGGCGGCTTTCTTT. Together with reference TRBV30 and TRBJ1-1, the CDR3 gives the full variable domain: SQTIHQWPATLVQPVGSPLSLECTVEGTSNPNLYWYRQAAGRGLQLLFYSVGIGQISSEVPQNLSASRPQDRQFILSSKKLLLSDSGFYLCAGGQVAAFFGQGTRLTVV.

The chain combines TRBV5-1 with TRBJ1-2; the D is unclear. The CDR3 contains 14 residues. Germline CDR1 and CDR2: SGHRS and YFSETQ. V lost 0 bases and J 4 bases, leaving 10 bases between the germline ends. The CDR3 is CASSLAGEVYGYTF. Written as DNA, the CDR3 is TGCGCCAGCAGCTTGGCCGGGGAGGTCTATGGCTACACCTTC.

V is TRBV2 and J is TRBJ2-1, with D possibly matching TRBD1 (7 bases). The CDR3 runs to 14 residues. The germline gives CDR1 SNHLY, CDR2 FYNNEI. With 4 bases removed from V and 5 bases from J, the gap between germline ends came to 12 bases. This chain's CDR3 is CASSVTRGDNEQFF. CDR3 DNA: TGTGCCAGCAGTGTGACCAGGGGGGACAATGAGCAGTTCTTC. Variable domain in full (rest from reference TRBV2 and TRBJ2-1): EPEVTQTPSHQVTQMGQEVILRCVPISNHLYFYWYRQILGQKVEFLVSFYNNEISEKSEIFDDQFSVERPDGSNFTLKIRSTKLEDSAMYFCASSVTRGDNEQFFGPGTRLTVL.

This chain links TRBV5-1 with TRBJ2-7, with 9 bases matching TRBD1. V was pared by 5 bases and J by 4 bases, with 10 bases of the junction left unmatched. CDR1 is SGHRS, CDR2 YFSETQ, per germline. This CDR3 comprises 15 residues. CDR3 sequence (DNA): TGCGCCAGCAGTCCCGGGACAGGGACCACGTACGAGCAGTACTTC. Translated: CASSPGTGTTYEQYF.

This chain connects TRBV19 to TRBJ1-1; 7 bases agree with TRBD1. Germline CDR1 reads LNHDA; CDR2 reads SQIVND (reference sequence). J lost 1 base, V lost 5 bases, and 7 bases had no gene match. This CDR3 is 15 amino acids long. CDR3: CASSSRDSWNTEAFF. The CDR3 DNA reads TGTGCCAGTAGTTCCCGGGACAGCTGGAACACTGAAGCTTTCTTT. Using reference TRBV19 and TRBJ1-1 for the parts outside the CDR3, the full variable domain is DGGITQSPKYLFRKEGQNVTLSCEQNLNHDAMYWYRQDPGQGLRLIYYSQIVNDFQKGDIAEGYSVSREKKESFPLTVTSAQKNPTAFYLCASSSRDSWNTEAFFGQGTRLTVV.

The rearrangement uses TRBV30 and TRBJ2-3; D is perhaps TRBD1 (6 bases). CDR1 is GTSNPN and CDR2 is SVGIG in the germline V gene (reference sequence). The CDR3 runs to 13 residues. V shed 7 bases and J shed 7 bases, with 18 bases lying between them. CDR3 sequence (DNA): TGTGCCTCCTCGACCTCGGGACATAATACGCAGTATTTT. Protein product: CASSTSGHNTQYF. Supplemented by reference TRBV30 and TRBJ2-3, the full variable domain reads SQTIHQWPATLVQPVGSPLSLECTVEGTSNPNLYWYRQAAGRGLQLLFYSVGIGQISSEVPQNLSASRPQDRQFILSSKKLLLSDSGFYLCASSTSGHNTQYFGPGTRLTVL.

The rearrangement uses TRBV5-1 and TRBJ2-3; the D gene is possibly TRBD1 (6 bases). V was shortened by 4 bases and J by 2 bases, with 14 bases between the two germline ends. The CDR3 runs to 15 residues. CDR1 SGHRS and CDR2 YFSETQ come from the germline V gene. DNA for the CDR3: TGCGCCAGCAGCCTCCGGGACACTACCACAGATACGCAGTATTTT. Translation gives CASSLRDTTTDTQYF.

The table lists this clone with a count of one. This chain joins TRBV28 and TRBJ2-7; D perhaps matches TRBD2 (5 bases). V was cut by 8 bases and J by 4 bases, with 15 bases left in between. This CDR3 has 13 amino acids. Germline V gene lookup returns CDR1 MDHEN and CDR2 SYDVKM. CDR3: CASDRGSGYEQYF. In DNA, the CDR3 is TGTGCCAGCGACCGAGGGTCTGGATACGAGCAGTACTTC.

The CDR3, as DNA: TGTGCCAGCAGCTTAGTACAGGGGAGGGAGCCCCAGCATTTT. Translated, it gives CASSLVQGREPQHF. The chain employs TRBV7-2 and TRBJ1-5; TRBD1 matches at 7 bases. This CDR3 has 14 amino acids. The J segment lost 8 bases and the V segment lost 1 base, leaving 5 bases of the junction unmatched. Germline V gives CDR1 SGHTA, CDR2 FQGNSA. The whole variable domain, remainder taken from reference TRBV7-2 and TRBJ1-5, is GAGVSQSPSNKVTEKGKDVELRCDPISGHTALYWYRQSLGQGLEFLIYFQGNSAPDKSGLPSDRFSAERTGGSVSTLTIQRTQQEDSAVYLCASSLVQGREPQHFGDGTRLSIL.

This clone was counted a single time. The V gene is TRBV10-3, the J gene TRBJ2-3, with D perhaps TRBD2 (6 bases). CDR1 is ENHRY, CDR2 SYGVKD, per germline. This CDR3 is built from 13 residues. Between the trimmed V and J ends, which lost 6 bases and 1 base, there was a span of 8 bases. CDR3 loop: CAISGGGTDTQYF. In nucleotides, the CDR3 is TGTGCCATCAGCGGGGGAGGCACAGATACGCAGTATTTT.

The chain combines TRBV5-1 with TRBJ2-3; D gene ambiguous. The CDR3 totals 11 residues. With 0 bases removed from V and 6 bases from J, the gap between germline ends came to 2 bases. CDR1 SGHRS and CDR2 YFSETQ come from the germline V gene. The CDR3 sequence: CASSLDDTQYF. The CDR3 nucleotides read TGCGCCAGCAGCTTGGATGATACGCAGTATTTT.

The sample holds one count of this clone. The J gene is TRBJ1-2, the V gene TRBV4-2; D call uncertain. CDR3 length: 15 amino acids. The germline V gene has CDR1 LGHNA and CDR2 YNFKEQ. V was cut by 3 bases and J by 0 bases, with 11 bases left in between. The CDR3 region has the DNA TGTGCCAGCAGCCAGCCAGGCAGTCCTAACTATGGCTACACCTTC. It translates to CASSQPGSPNYGYTF.

The chain recombines TRBV28 with TRBJ2-1, with 12 bases aligning to TRBD1. V lost 6 bases and J lost 9; bases outside the gene matches: 9. Per the germline V gene, CDR1 is MDHEN and CDR2 is SYDVKM. The CDR3 is made up of 15 amino acids. CDR3 DNA sequence: TGTGCCAGCAGCCCGGGACAGGGGGCGATCATTGAGCAGTTCTTC. Protein product: CASSPGQGAIIEQFF. Based on the CDR3 plus reference TRBV28 and TRBJ2-1, the full variable domain is DVKVTQSSRYLVKRTGEKVFLECVQDMDHENMFWYRQDPGLGLRLIYFSYDVKMKEKGDIPEGYSVSREKKERFSLILESASTNQTSMYLCASSPGQGAIIEQFFGPGTRLTVL.

The chain carries TRBV7-9 and TRBJ2-7; 9 nucleotides match TRBD1. Germline V lookup: CDR1 SEHNR, CDR2 FQNEAQ (reference sequence). J was trimmed by 7 bases and V by 5 bases; bases with no gene match: 15. The CDR3 length is 16 residues. CDR3 protein: CASSPYSGQGTKEQYF. In DNA form, the CDR3 reads TGTGCCAGCAGCCCTTACTCGGGACAGGGCACAAAAGAGCAGTACTTC.

The sample holds a few counts of this clone. The chain employs TRBV11-3 and TRBJ2-5; no reliable D call. Germline V gene lookup returns CDR1 SGHNT and CDR2 YENEEA. The CDR3 is 13 amino acids. The ends were cut back, 4 bases at V and 7 bases at J, with 13 bases in the middle. CDR3 in DNA: TGTGCCAGCAGCTCGGAACCGCTGGGGACCCAGTACTTC. It is translated as CASSSEPLGTQYF. The whole variable domain, filled in from reference TRBV11-3 and TRBJ2-5, reads EAGVVQSPRYKIIEKKQPVAFWCNPISGHNTLYWYLQNLGQGPELLIRYENEEAVDDSQLPKDRFSAERLKGVDSTLKIQPAELGDSAVYLCASSSEPLGTQYFGPGTRLLVL.

This chain joins TRBV7-9 and TRBJ2-2; tentatively, D is TRBD1 (6 bases). There are 14 residues in the CDR3. V lost 2 bases and J 4 bases, leaving 8 bases between the germline ends. Germline V gene data show CDR1 as SEHNR and CDR2 as FQNEAQ (reference sequence). CDR3 sequence reads: CASSLSRGTGELFF. The CDR3 coding sequence is TGTGCCAGCAGCTTAAGCAGGGGCACCGGGGAGCTGTTTTTT.

The chain uses TRBV18 and TRBJ2-2, with 9 bases identical to TRBD2. J gave up 3 bases and V 0 bases, and 2 bases lay outside the gene matches. The germline CDR1 and CDR2 sequences are KGHSH and LQKENI. The CDR3 length is 16 residues. The CDR3 DNA follows: TGTGCCAGCTCACCACCGGGCGGGAGGGACACCGGGGAGCTGTTTTTT. This codes for CASSPPGGRDTGELFF.

This sequence joins TRBV5-4 and TRBJ2-3, with D perhaps matching TRBD2 (7 bases). The CDR3 covers 17 residues. Trimming took 4 bases from V and 0 from J, leaving 18 bases between them. CDR1 is SGHNT, CDR2 YYREEE, per germline (reference sequence). The CDR3 protein is CASSPEGRGRSTDTQYF. In DNA form, the CDR3 reads TGTGCCAGCAGCCCGGAGGGGCGGGGGCGTAGCACAGATACGCAGTATTTT.

This clone has more than one count but fewer than ten. The V call is TRBV5-6, the J call TRBJ2-7, with D tentatively TRBD1 (6 bases). Trimming removed 3 bases at V and 1 base at J, with 8 bases between. Germline V gives CDR1 SGHDT, CDR2 YYEEEE. This CDR3 comprises 13 residues. CDR3 coding DNA: TGTGCCAGCAGCTGGGACACGTCCTACGAGCAGTACTTC. The encoded protein is CASSWDTSYEQYF.

V and J are TRBV2 and TRBJ1-5, with TRBD1 matching 7 bases. CDR1 and CDR2 (germline): SNHLY, FYNNEI. V trimming: 8 bases; J trimming: 9 bases; junction bases outside the gene matches: 7. The CDR3 consists of 12 residues. The DNA for the CDR3 is TGTGCCAGCGGGACAGACCTTCGGCCCCAGCATTTT. It encodes CASGTDLRPQHF.

V and J are TRBV27 and TRBJ2-3; TRBD1 agrees at 11 bases. The V gene's germline CDR1 is MNHEY and CDR2 SMNVEV (reference sequence). The V and J ends lost 6 bases and 2 bases, in that order; junction bases with no gene match: 10. The CDR3 sequence is 17 residues long. The CDR3: CASRRDRGYGVTDTQYF. In DNA, the CDR3 is TGTGCCAGCAGGAGGGACAGGGGGTACGGAGTCACAGATACGCAGTATTTT.

The chain employs TRBV6-1 and TRBJ2-5; TRBD2 matches 8 bases. CDR3 length: 17 amino acids. Trimming took 1 base from V and 3 from J; bases not matched to a gene: 10. Germline lookup yields CDR1 MNHNS and CDR2 SASEGT. The chain's CDR3 is CASSEVWGGGREETQYF. CDR3 in DNA: TGTGCCAGCAGTGAAGTCTGGGGCGGGGGGCGTGAAGAGACCCAGTACTTC.

The chain employs TRBV15 and TRBJ1-5; 8 bases align to TRBD1. V dropped 2 bases and J dropped 6; count of bases not matched to a gene: 9. The CDR3 length is 16 residues. Germline V gives CDR1 LNHNV, CDR2 YYDKDF (reference sequence). This CDR3 is CATSRPDRDLSQPQHF. Written as DNA, the CDR3 is TGTGCCACCAGCAGACCGGACAGGGATTTGAGTCAGCCCCAGCATTTT.